This T cell receptor beta chain was found in a study of shared clonotypes between healthy human individuals (dated by TCRdb to about 2020). Some background on the complete study: The cohort comprised a couple of women and three men aged 18 to 49 years. To increase sequencing depth and limit assay-specific biases, TCR repertoire library preparation and sequencing were carried out by different laboratories using diverse techniques. For each donor, CD4 naive and CD4 memory were each run on three plates, CD8 naive on two plates, and CD8 memory on one plate. The study deeply sequenced blood TCR repertoires of five healthy adults to estimate repertoire size and the extent of clonotype sharing between individuals. Per donor, leukapheresis produced somewhere between about 0.9 and 10 billion PBMCs. What the research found in general, with its limitations: The small number of donors limited the genetic and exposure-history diversity represented. Naive subsets generally had larger estimated clonotype richness than memory subsets. Sampling was limited to blood, and TCR repertoires in tissue likely differ from TCR repertoires in blood. Incomplete sequencing was indicated by rarefaction of sorted-subset datasets, despite the large sequencing depth. Compared with non-shared clonotypes, the clonotypes found in all four sorted-subset donors had higher generation probabilities. About 5% of naive CD4, 3.5% of naive CD8, 2.3% of memory CD4, and 0.35% to 0.4% of memory CD8 clonotypes were shared across several donors. Based on pairwise subsampling, the degree of clonotype sharing among donors was expected to be affected by sequencing depth.

Concerning this clone: Which antigen it targets is not known. Base qualities are missing; no much larger clone stands one base away.

TCR CDR3 regions were amplified from genomic DNA by multiplex PCR using the deep immunoSEQ assay. Extracted genomic DNA from each cell subset was spread evenly across all wells of several immunoSEQ 96-well plates, with each plate serving as a replicate. Each replicate PCR for sorted subsets received about 0.2 ug genomic DNA, equal to tens of thousands of T cell genomes. Purified libraries were measured with a Qubit 3.0 fluorometer, size-checked on a Bioanalyzer 2100, and measured again with the KAPA Library Quantification kit. A separate single-read 150-cycle Illumina NextSeq 550 flow cell was used to sequence each immunoSEQ 96-well plate. In the original analysis: Because only junctional sequences without quality scores were contained in the immunoSEQ output, filtering matching that applied to full-length reads could not be performed. To assign V/J genes and CDR3, sequences were annotated against IMGT germline references using PyIR, a Python wrapper for IgBLAST v1.9. Reads were filtered out if the reads had weak V/J assignments (E-value above 1e-6), no CDR3, stop codons, out-of-frame junctions, or ambiguous translated residues. A V3J clonotype was defined by an identical inferred V gene, J gene, and CDR3 amino acid sequence. Percentage overlap between repertoires was computed as shared unique clonotypes divided by the size of the smaller repertoire. RTK rarefaction, the Chao1 estimator, and Recon v2.1 estimates of unobserved clonotypes were used to assess repertoire richness. Generation probabilities for all TCRbeta clonotypes obtained by the gDNA method from a few donors were computed using OLGA. The table comes from immuneACCESS by way of TCRdb, which keeps in-frame sequences with V and J called. Part of the clones is missing from these tables; in studies checked, under half for an unresolved V gene and the rest for unknown reasons. That table supplies the V and J calls and clone size; D and trimming were determined from the DNA. The sample table lists 550,000 to 850,000 clones, 72% of them with a count of one. The ten largest clones represent around 1.8% of the sample.

The germline V gene (reference sequence) supplies CDR1 SGHNT and CDR2 YYREEE. The cysteine opens and the phenylalanine closes a CDR3 of 15 amino acids. The DNA shown is the 45-base CDR3, in frame from base 1. V loses 3 bases at its end and J loses 4 bases; junction bases beyond the gene matches: 4. The donors were healthy, HIV-negative adults with no recently reported acute infections or vaccinations. Only Caucasian adults living in Nashville, Tennessee, USA were represented among the donors. CD4+ T cells were enriched by magnetic negative selection; naive cells were then positively selected on CD45RA, and the negative fraction formed the memory subset. After blood collection by leukapheresis, PBMCs were isolated using Ficoll-Histopaque density gradient centrifugation and then cryopreserved in the vapor phase of liquid nitrogen. Analytical flow cytometry was used to check the purity and quantity of every magnetically sorted T cell population. Each sorted fraction had its genomic DNA isolated and then quantified by UV absorbance on a Nanodrop 2000c.

The chain is encoded by TRBV5-4 joined to TRBJ1-2; TRBD1 fits 12 bases in the junction. The clonotype was recovered from a woman in her 30s in good health. Sequencing used memory CD4+ T cells sorted from blood. Explained via the paper, the cell subset or site label denotes: CD45RA-negative fraction. The nucleotide sequence reads TGTGCCAGCAGCTCCGGGACAGGGGGCCTCTATGGCTACACCTTC. The resulting protein is CASSSGTGGLYGYTF. Where the CDR3 stops, the reference TRBV5-4 and TRBJ1-2 genes take over; the full variable domain is ETGVTQSPTHLIKTRGQQVTLRCSSQSGHNTVSWYQQALGQGPQFIFQYYREEENGRGNFPPRFSGLQFPNYSSELNVNALELDDSALYLCASSSGTGGLYGYTFGSGTRLTVV.